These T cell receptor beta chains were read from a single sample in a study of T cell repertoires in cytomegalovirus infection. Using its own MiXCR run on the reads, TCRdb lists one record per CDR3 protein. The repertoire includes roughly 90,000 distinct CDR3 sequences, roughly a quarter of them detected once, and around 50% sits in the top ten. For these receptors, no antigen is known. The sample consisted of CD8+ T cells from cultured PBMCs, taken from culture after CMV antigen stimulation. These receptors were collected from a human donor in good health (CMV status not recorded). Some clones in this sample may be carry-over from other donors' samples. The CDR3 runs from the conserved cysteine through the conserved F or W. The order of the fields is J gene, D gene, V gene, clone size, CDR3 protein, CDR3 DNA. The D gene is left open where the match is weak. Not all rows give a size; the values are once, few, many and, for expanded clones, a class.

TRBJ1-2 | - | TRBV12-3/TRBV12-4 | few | CASNYRGGANGYTF | TGTGCCAGCAACTATAGGGGGGGCGCGAACGGCTACACCTTC
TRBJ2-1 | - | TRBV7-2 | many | CASSLGFFGQGGNEQFF | TGTGCCAGCAGCTTAGGATTTTTCGGGCAGGGCGGCAATGAGCAGTTCTTC
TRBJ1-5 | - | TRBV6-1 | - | CASSEGNGQPQHF | TGTGCCAGCAGTGAAGGGAACGGTCAGCCCCAGCATTTT
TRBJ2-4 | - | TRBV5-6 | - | CASSLSAWAGAINIQYF | TGTGCCAGCAGCCTGTCTGCGTGGGCAGGGGCTATAAACATTCAGTACTTC
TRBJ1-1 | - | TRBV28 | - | CASMRGRTEAFF | TGTGCCAGCATGCGGGGACGCACTGAAGCTTTCTTT
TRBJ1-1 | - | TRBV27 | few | CASRRRGGTEAFF | TGTGCCAGCAGGCGGCGGGGGGGCACTGAAGCTTTCTTT
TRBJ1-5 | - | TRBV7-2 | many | CASSLDTQANQPQHF | TGTGCCAGCAGCTTAGATACACAGGCTAATCAGCCCCAGCATTTT
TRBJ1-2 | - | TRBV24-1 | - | CATSDPITGGLYGYTF | TGTGCCACCAGTGATCCCATTACCGGGGGCCTCTATGGCTACACCTTC
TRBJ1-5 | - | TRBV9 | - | CASSVGGGGDSNQPQHF | TGTGCCAGCAGCGTAGGTGGGGGGGGGGATAGCAATCAGCCCCAGCATTTT
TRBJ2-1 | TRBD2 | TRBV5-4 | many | CASSLDSGGASYNEQFF | TGTGCCAGCAGCTTGGATAGCGGGGGGGCGTCCTACAATGAGCAGTTCTTC
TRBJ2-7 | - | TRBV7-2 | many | CASSSSSEGSITYEQYF | TGTGCCAGCAGCTCCTCCTCCGAGGGCTCCATAACCTACGAGCAGTACTTC
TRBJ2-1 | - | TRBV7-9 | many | CASSWSGAEQFF | TGTGCCAGCAGTTGGTCGGGTGCTGAGCAGTTCTTC
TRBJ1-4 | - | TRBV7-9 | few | CASSSNSGDEGEKLFF | TGTGCCAGCAGCTCCAACTCCGGTGACGAGGGTGAAAAACTGTTTTTT
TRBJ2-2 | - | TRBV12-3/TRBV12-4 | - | CAITTNTGELFF | TGTGCCATCACCACGAACACCGGGGAGCTGTTTTTT
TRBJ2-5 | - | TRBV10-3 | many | CATNGGRETQYF | TGTGCCACCAACGGGGGCCGAGAGACCCAGTACTTC
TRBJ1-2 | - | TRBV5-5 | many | CASSPFGEQGYGYTF | TGTGCCAGCAGCCCCTTTGGGGAACAGGGCTATGGCTACACCTTC
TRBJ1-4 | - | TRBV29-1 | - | CSARTGNLLSANEKLFF | TGCAGCGCCCGTACAGGGAACCTTCTTTCGGCTAATGAAAAACTGTTTTTT
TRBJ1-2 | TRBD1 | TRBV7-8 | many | CASSFSQGATLPNYGYTF | TGTGCCAGCAGCTTCTCACAGGGGGCGACCCTTCCTAACTATGGCTACACCTTC
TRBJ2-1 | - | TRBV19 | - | CASSIGGFNEQFF | TGTGCCAGTAGTATAGGGGGGTTCAATGAGCAGTTCTTC
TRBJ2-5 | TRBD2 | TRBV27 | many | CASKGTSGGALETQYF | TGTGCCAGCAAGGGGACTAGCGGGGGGGCGTTGGAGACCCAGTACTTC
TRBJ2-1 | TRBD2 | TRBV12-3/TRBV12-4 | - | CASTAAYETASGDDEQFF | TGTGCCAGCACTGCCGCGTACGAAACGGCGAGCGGGGATGATGAGCAGTTCTTC
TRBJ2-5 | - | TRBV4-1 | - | CASSQEPTGGSQETQYF | TGCGCCAGCAGCCAAGAGCCGACCGGGGGTTCCCAAGAGACCCAGTACTTC
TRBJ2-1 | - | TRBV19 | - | CASSIVSGPYNEQFF | TGTGCCAGTAGTATAGTATCAGGGCCCTACAATGAGCAGTTCTTC
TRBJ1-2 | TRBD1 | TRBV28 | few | CASSFLKDRVYGYTF | TGTGCCAGCAGTTTTCTAAAGGACAGGGTTTATGGCTACACCTTC
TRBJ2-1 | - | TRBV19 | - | CASSIDSGWDEQFF | TGTGCCAGTAGTATAGATTCCGGGTGGGATGAGCAGTTCTTC
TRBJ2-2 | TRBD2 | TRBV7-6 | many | CASSPWGGVGTGELFF | TGTGCCAGCAGCCCCTGGGGAGGGGTGGGTACCGGGGAGCTGTTTTTT
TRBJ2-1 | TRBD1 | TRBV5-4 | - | CASSSDRGDYNEQFF | TGTGCCAGCAGCTCGGACAGGGGCGATTACAATGAGCAGTTCTTC
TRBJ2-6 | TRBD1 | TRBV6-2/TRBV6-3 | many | CASSRGQGKPDVLTF | TGTGCCAGCAGCCGCGGACAGGGAAAACCCGACGTCCTGACTTTC
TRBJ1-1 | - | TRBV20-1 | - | CSARDLAGTNTEAFF | TGCAGTGCTAGAGATCTCGCAGGGACGAACACTGAAGCTTTCTTT
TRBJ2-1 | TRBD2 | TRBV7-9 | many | CASSPPLGSGTTESYNEQFF | TGTGCCAGCAGCCCCCCCCTTGGGAGCGGGACTACCGAGAGCTACAATGAGCAGTTCTTC
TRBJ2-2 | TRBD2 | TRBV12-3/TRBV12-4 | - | CASSLTAGDTGELFF | TGTGCCAGCAGTTTGACCGCGGGGGACACCGGGGAGCTGTTTTTT